One and the same sample provided the 26 T cell receptor beta chains below, sequenced in a study of identical twins. TCRdb fed the 5' RACE reads into MiXCR, producing one record per CDR3 protein. The repertoire holds about 730,000 distinct CDR3 sequences, with around 20% as singletons. This same sample was also taken into another study, of T cells expressing NK-cell markers.

Input material: PBMCs. These receptors originate from a woman aged 18-29 years in good health.

The chain links TRBV5-6 to TRBJ2-1; 10 bases align to TRBD2. This CDR3 spans 15 amino acids. With 3 bases clipped from V and 6 bases from J, the junction kept 6 bases outside the gene matches. Germline lookup yields CDR1 SGHDT and CDR2 YYEEEE. The CDR3 is CASSYEREGLNEQFF. In DNA, the CDR3 is TGTGCCAGCAGCTATGAGCGGGAGGGCCTCAATGAGCAGTTCTTC.

The chain combines TRBV12-3 or TRBV12-4 with TRBJ1-5, with D hard to call. V lost 9 bases to trimming and J lost 2 bases, with 5 bases between them. There are 11 residues in the CDR3. The CDR3 DNA reads as TGTGCCAGTTTAGGCAATCAGCCCCAGCATTTT. It specifies CASLGNQPQHF.

The chain carries TRBV9 and TRBJ2-7; 9 bases are shared with TRBD1. Germline V gene sequence: CDR1 SGDLS, CDR2 YYNGEE. The CDR3 spans 14 residues. V lost 4 bases to trimming and J lost 3 bases; unmatched junction nucleotides: 5. The chain's CDR3 is CASSKQGQGYEQYF. CDR3 DNA: TGTGCCAGCAGCAAGCAGGGACAGGGCTACGAGCAGTACTTC.

The rearrangement joins TRBV2 to TRBJ2-1; D is unresolved. The CDR3 covers 13 residues. CDR1 is SNHLY, CDR2 FYNNEI, per germline. Trimming cost V 11 bases and J 1 base, with 12 bases left between them. In nucleotides, the CDR3 is TGTGCCTCTCAGGTCGGGTCCTACAATGAGCAGTTCTTC. This codes for CASQVGSYNEQFF.

This clonotype has only a few counts. The chain uses TRBV10-2 and TRBJ2-5; maybe TRBD1 (6 bases). CDR1 is WSHSY, CDR2 SAAADI, per germline. Trimming took 6 bases from V and 5 from J, leaving 13 bases between them. This CDR3 spans 13 amino acids. The CDR3 region is CASSGGGRETQYF. The CDR3 DNA reads as TGCGCCAGCAGCGGTGGGGGCCGGGAGACCCAGTACTTC.

This clonotype was observed at least ten times. The J gene is TRBJ2-1, the V gene TRBV10-3; D is unclear. Trimming took off 5 bases at V and 0 bases at J, with 2 bases between the two ends. CDR1 is ENHRY and CDR2 is SYGVKD in the germline V gene. This CDR3 has 12 residues. CDR3 bases: TGTGCCATCAGTCCCTCCTACAATGAGCAGTTCTTC. Translating it yields CAISPSYNEQFF.

This clonotype has a handful of counts. This chain joins TRBV7-2 and TRBJ2-3; unclear D gene. CDR1 is SGHTA, CDR2 FQGNSA, per germline. This CDR3 comprises 17 residues. V was trimmed by 4 bases and J by 0 bases, leaving 17 bases between them. The CDR3 DNA reads as TGTGCCAGCAGCTCCTCCGGGCTAACTATGAGCACAGATACGCAGTATTTT. This translates into CASSSSGLTMSTDTQYF. The variable domain in full, with the rest retrieved from reference TRBV7-2 and TRBJ2-3, is GAGVSQSPSNKVTEKGKDVELRCDPISGHTALYWYRQSLGQGLEFLIYFQGNSAPDKSGLPSDRFSAERTGGSVSTLTIQRTQQEDSAVYLCASSSSGLTMSTDTQYFGPGTRLTVL.

The V call is TRBV10-1, the J call TRBJ2-3, with D perhaps being TRBD1 or TRBD2 (5 bases each). V was shortened by 0 bases and J by 2 bases, with 9 bases between the two germline ends. The CDR3 covers 15 residues. CDR1 and CDR2 (germline): WNHNN, SYGVQD (reference sequence). The CDR3 here is CASSESSGTTDTQYF. CDR3 bases: TGCGCCAGCAGTGAGTCATCAGGGACCACAGATACGCAGTATTTT.

Ten or more counts support this clonotype. The chain has TRBV7-9 and TRBJ1-1; D call uncertain. Germline V gene lookup returns CDR1 SEHNR and CDR2 FQNEAQ (reference sequence). This CDR3 region has 10 residues. The CDR3 here is CAGGGTEAFF. CDR3 sequence (DNA): TGTGCTGGTGGAGGTACTGAAGCTTTCTTT.

This chain joins TRBV6-4 and TRBJ2-7; 7 bases line up with TRBD1. The germline V gene has CDR1 MRHNA and CDR2 SNTAGT. Germline trimming cut 6 bases from V and 2 bases from J; bases unmatched to any gene: 10. The CDR3 has 15 residues. The DNA of the CDR3 is TGTGCCAGCAGCCCTCGACAGGGAGACACCTACGAGCAGTACTTC. Translation: CASSPRQGDTYEQYF.

The V call is TRBV5-1, the J call TRBJ2-3; D remains unclear. CDR3 size: 13 residues. V lost 0 bases, J lost 14 bases, and 16 bases lay in between. CDR1 and CDR2 from the germline V gene are SGHRS and YFSETQ. The CDR3 region is CASSLGPGDRPYF. Here the CDR3 DNA reads TGCGCCAGCAGCTTGGGCCCCGGAGATCGCCCGTATTTT. The complete variable domain, with remaining parts taken from reference TRBV5-1 and TRBJ2-3, reads KAGVTQTPRYLIKTRGQQVTLSCSPISGHRSVSWYQQTPGQGLQFLFEYFSETQRNKGNFPGRFSGRQFSNSRSEMNVSTLELGDSALYLCASSLGPGDRPYFGPGTRLTVL.

The gene calls are TRBV20-1 and TRBJ1-1; 8 nucleotides line up with TRBD1. CDR3 size: 16 residues. The germline CDR1 and CDR2 sequences are DFQATT and SNEGSKA (reference sequence). Trimming removed 4 bases from V and 0 bases from J; junction bases left unmatched: 10. This CDR3 reads CSAIDRGLTLNTEAFF. For the CDR3, the DNA is TGCAGTGCTATCGACAGGGGTCTAACCTTGAACACTGAAGCTTTCTTT.

This chain links TRBV7-2 with TRBJ2-5; 9 bases line up with TRBD2. The junction had 9 bases not matched to a gene; V was cut back by 3 bases and J by 4 bases. The germline V gene has CDR1 SGHTA and CDR2 FQGNSA. The CDR3 totals 16 residues. As DNA, the CDR3 is TGTGCCAGCAGCTTGTTCGGTCCAGCGGGGGGAGAGACCCAGTACTTC. It yields the protein CASSLFGPAGGETQYF.

In this sample, this clonotype turned up a few times. This chain uses TRBV4-3 with TRBJ2-5; TRBD2 might be the D (5 bases). Germline V gives CDR1 LGHNA, CDR2 YSLEER. V dropped 0 bases and J dropped 7 bases, with 12 bases sitting between them. CDR3 length equals 14 residues. DNA of the CDR3: TGCGCCAGCAGCCAAGATTCGCGGGTCGGGACCCAGTACTTC. Its translation is CASSQDSRVGTQYF.

This clonotype was detected many times. The chain is built from TRBV5-1 and TRBJ2-3, with D perhaps TRBD2 (6 bases). The germline V gene encodes CDR1 SGHRS and CDR2 YFSETQ. The CDR3 covers 13 residues. V dropped 2 bases and J dropped 5 bases, with 9 bases sitting between them. CDR3 in amino acids: CASSFRELDTQYF. CDR3 nucleotides: TGCGCCAGCAGCTTTCGGGAGCTAGATACGCAGTATTTT. Filled out from reference TRBV5-1 and TRBJ2-3, the complete variable domain reads KAGVTQTPRYLIKTRGQQVTLSCSPISGHRSVSWYQQTPGQGLQFLFEYFSETQRNKGNFPGRFSGRQFSNSRSEMNVSTLELGDSALYLCASSFRELDTQYFGPGTRLTVL.

This clonotype was seen at least ten times. This rearrangement joins TRBV12-3 or TRBV12-4 to TRBJ1-1; D gene ambiguous. V was shortened by 1 base and J by 5 bases, with 5 bases between the two germline ends. The CDR3 is 12 residues long. The CDR3, as DNA: TGTGCCAGCAGTTTAGGGGTGACTGAAGCTTTCTTT. The encoded protein is CASSLGVTEAFF.

This chain uses TRBV4-2 with TRBJ1-2; D remains unclear. Trimming stripped 2 bases from V and 8 bases from J, with 12 bases between. This CDR3 is built from 13 residues. Germline lookup yields CDR1 LGHNA and CDR2 YNFKEQ. CDR3 region: CASSQSYSGGYTF. CDR3 nucleotides: TGTGCCAGCAGCCAATCCTATTCGGGAGGCTACACCTTC.

The rearrangement links TRBV7-9 to TRBJ2-7, with D hard to call. Looked up from germline, CDR1 is SEHNR and CDR2 is FQNEAQ (reference sequence). The CDR3 spans 13 residues. V shed 1 base and J shed 6 bases, with 10 bases lying between them. CDR3 in DNA: TGTGCCAGCAGCTTAGTAGGCTCCGGCGAGCAGTACTTC. The encoded protein is CASSLVGSGEQYF.

A few counts support this clonotype. CDR3 nucleotides: TGCAGTGCTAGACTTAGCGGGGGGGGCGCAGATACGCAGTATTTT. Translating it yields CSARLSGGGADTQYF. V gene TRBV20-1 combines with J gene TRBJ2-3; 11 nucleotides agree with TRBD2. Unmatched junction bases numbered 5, after V lost 2 bases and J lost 4 bases. The germline V gene encodes CDR1 DFQATT and CDR2 SNEGSKA (reference sequence). The CDR3 is 15 amino acids.

A few counts support this clonotype. This chain connects TRBV5-6 to TRBJ1-5; D may be TRBD1 (6 bases). Per the germline V gene, CDR1 is SGHDT and CDR2 is YYEEEE. The CDR3 totals 15 residues. Deletions cut 4 bases from V and 3 bases from J, with 14 bases between. Here the CDR3 reads CASSGGRTHNQPQHF. DNA of the CDR3: TGTGCCAGCAGCGGGGGGCGGACCCACAATCAGCCCCAGCATTTT.

This clonotype has only a few counts. The gene calls are TRBV6-1 and TRBJ2-3; 9 bases are a match to TRBD1. Germline loops: CDR1 MNHNS, CDR2 SASEGT. V lost 5 bases and J lost 3; bases outside the gene matches: 6. The CDR3 sequence is 15 residues long. CDR3 region: CASSRTGGDTDTQYF. As DNA, the CDR3 is TGTGCCAGCAGTCGCACAGGGGGCGATACAGATACGCAGTATTTT.

The V gene is TRBV6-1, the J gene TRBJ2-3; D unresolved. The CDR3 contains 16 residues. The V end was cut by 4 bases, the J end by 2 bases, with 16 bases between. Looked up from germline, CDR1 is MNHNS and CDR2 is SASEGT. The CDR3 here is CASSGDTTYPTDTQYF. In nucleotides, the CDR3 is TGTGCCAGCAGTGGAGACACCACCTACCCCACAGATACGCAGTATTTT.

In its sample, this clonotype was seen many times. The genes are TRBV5-1 and TRBJ2-2; D gene uncertain. The CDR3 consists of 15 residues. Germline values: CDR1 SGHRS, CDR2 YFSETQ. V gave up 0 bases and J gave up 1 base, with 7 bases separating them. Here the CDR3 DNA reads TGCGCCAGCAGCTTGGAAGGTCAGAACACCGGGGAGCTGTTTTTT. Translating gives CASSLEGQNTGELFF.

This clonotype was detected many times. The chain employs TRBV7-9 and TRBJ2-5; TRBD1 aligns across 8 bases. V trimming: 6 bases; J trimming: 5 bases; junction bases outside the gene matches: 8. Germline CDR1 SEHNR, CDR2 FQNEAQ (reference sequence). This CDR3 contains 14 residues. The DNA of the CDR3 is TGTGCCAGCAGACCGGACAGGGCTGGGGAGACCCAGTACTTC. This encodes CASRPDRAGETQYF.

V and J are TRBV6-5 and TRBJ2-2; D unresolved. The CDR3 extends over 14 amino acids. Deletions cut 2 bases from V and 4 bases from J, with 8 bases between. The germline CDR1 and CDR2 sequences are MNHEY and SVGAGI. The CDR3 sequence is CASSYQVPTGELFF. CDR3 nucleotides: TGTGCCAGCAGTTACCAAGTACCCACCGGGGAGCTGTTTTTT.

The rearrangement joins TRBV21-1 to TRBJ2-2; the table gives TRBD1 as D, unverified against the DNA. TRBV21-1 is described as a pseudogene. This CDR3 has 17 amino acids. Here the CDR3 DNA reads TGTGCCAGCAGCCTGGGAGGACGACAGGGGAACACCGGGGAGCTGTTTTTT. It yields the protein CASSLGGRQGNTGELFF.